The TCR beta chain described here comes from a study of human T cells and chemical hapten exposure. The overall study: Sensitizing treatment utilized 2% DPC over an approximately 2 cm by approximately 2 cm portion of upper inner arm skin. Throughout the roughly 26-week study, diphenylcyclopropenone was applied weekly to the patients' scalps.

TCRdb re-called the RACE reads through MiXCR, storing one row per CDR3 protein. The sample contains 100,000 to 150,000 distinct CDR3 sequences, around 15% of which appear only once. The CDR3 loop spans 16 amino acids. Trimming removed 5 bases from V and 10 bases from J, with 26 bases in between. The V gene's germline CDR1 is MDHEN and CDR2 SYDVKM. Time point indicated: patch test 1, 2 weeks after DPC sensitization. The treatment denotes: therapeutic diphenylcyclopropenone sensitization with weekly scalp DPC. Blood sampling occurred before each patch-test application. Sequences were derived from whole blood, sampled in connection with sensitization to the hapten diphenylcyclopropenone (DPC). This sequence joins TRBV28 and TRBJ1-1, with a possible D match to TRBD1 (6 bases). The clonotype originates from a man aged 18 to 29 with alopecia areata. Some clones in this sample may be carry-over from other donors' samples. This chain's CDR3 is CASSLTELLQGSVAFF. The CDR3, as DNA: TGTGCCAGCAGTCTTACAGAACTTTTACAGGGTAGCGTAGCTTTCTTT.